These T cell receptor beta chains were read from a single sample in a study of blood T cell repertoires in COVID-19. TCRdb's table, derived via immunoSEQ multiplex PCR, lists solely in-frame clones and lacks some. The sample has under 130,000 clones, 84% seen once; the top ten hold about 12%. The sample comprised peripheral blood. The receptors shown here come from a human donor in a cohort sampled during active COVID-19. CDR3s include the opening cysteine and the closing phenylalanine or tryptophan. The order of the fields is CDR3 protein, CDR3 length, V gene.

CASSGGLAGGRDEQFF 16 TRBV19
CASNRDRQETQYF 13 TRBV2
CASSKGGGTEAFF 13 TRBV5-1
CASRGRDSQGTQYF 14 TRBV2
CASSQDSGGALDNEQFF 17 TRBV4-3
CASSATSGGAHEQFF 15 TRBV6-4
CASSLLSGANTIYF 14 TRBV5-6
CASTGSGGKGNQPQHF 16 TRBV7-9
CASSFGAGFQPQHF 14 TRBV27
CASSPGRDSTYEQYF 15 TRBV5-6
CASSASAGAQYF 12 TRBV12-3/TRBV12-4
CASSQAAAVGSNQPQHF 17 TRBV4-1
CASSPGVGATNEQFF 15 TRBV27
CASSSRGSGNTIYF 14 TRBV7-9
CASSGSGFGSGYTF 14 TRBV2
CASSRLTVNPQDTQYF 16 TRBV18
CASSARVDGHANTEAFF 17 TRBV9
CASSPVRETQYF 12 TRBV6-2/TRBV6-3
CASSQTRDEAFF 12 TRBV3-1/TRBV3-2
CASSLGQRGGPDTQYF 16 TRBV27
CASSLVGGVYGYTF 14 TRBV7-2
CASSLYGGYTF 11 TRBV28
CSASGDRAKTQYF 13 TRBV20-1
CSASATGQETQYF 13 TRBV20-1
CASSLDLTGGGETQYF 16 TRBV5-4
CASSPSGPPSGANVLTF 17 TRBV6-2/TRBV6-3
CASSLTGGGNQPQHF 15 TRBV19
CASSLSQERSNYGYTF 16 TRBV27
CATGGVNQPQHF 12 TRBV6-5
CASSNRVGTGELFF 14 TRBV6-5
CATRSPSDRVWTKDTQYF 18 TRBV19
CASSNRGIAKNIQYF 15 TRBV7-9
CASSLRVAGGSDTQYF 16 TRBV13
CASSPIAREQYF 12 TRBV18
CATSDSSFQNTGELFF 16 TRBV24-1
CASSQDLTPSYNEQFF 16 TRBV3-1/TRBV3-2
CASSGQGTNEKLFF 14 TRBV5-1
CSVEYYTDTQYF 12 TRBV29-1